The 28 T cell receptor beta chains below come from one sample, sequenced in a study of T cells in Graves' hyperthyroidism and ophthalmopathy. Using RNA transcripts as the source, TCR beta CDR3 regions were amplified. The HTBI set primed first-round TCR CDR3 RT-PCR. TCRdb fed the multiplex PCR reads into MiXCR, producing one record per CDR3 protein. The sample lists approximately 420,000 distinct CDR3 sequences, roughly 13% occurring once. The sequenced material came from blood. The source of these receptors is a woman younger than 35 with Graves' hyperthyroidism.

This clonotype has at least ten counts. The rearrangement links TRBV30 to TRBJ2-7; D uncertain. The CDR3 length is 12 residues. Trimming shortened V by 0 bases and J by 6 bases, and 9 bases separated the two germline ends. Germline V lookup: CDR1 GTSNPN, CDR2 SVGIG (reference sequence). The CDR3 sequence: CAWSVVGLEQYF. CDR3 sequence (DNA): TGTGCCTGGAGTGTTGTAGGGCTCGAGCAGTACTTC.

The rearrangement uses TRBV19 and TRBJ1-2, with 9 nucleotides matching TRBD1. The CDR3 runs to 14 residues. CDR1 is LNHDA and CDR2 is SQIVND in the germline V gene (reference sequence). V lost 3 bases, J lost 5 bases, and 4 bases stayed unmatched. CDR3 protein: CASSIVDRGYGYTF. Here the CDR3 DNA reads TGTGCCAGTAGTATTGTCGACAGGGGGTATGGCTACACCTTC. The complete variable domain, with remaining parts taken from reference TRBV19 and TRBJ1-2, reads DGGITQSPKYLFRKEGQNVTLSCEQNLNHDAMYWYRQDPGQGLRLIYYSQIVNDFQKGDIAEGYSVSREKKESFPLTVTSAQKNPTAFYLCASSIVDRGYGYTFGSGTRLTVV.

The V call is TRBV20-1, the J call TRBJ1-5; 7 positions agree with TRBD1. CDR1 and CDR2 (germline): DFQATT, SNEGSKA (reference sequence). The CDR3 consists of 13 residues. The junction had 8 bases not matched to a gene; V was cut back by 5 bases and J by 7 bases. CDR3 protein: CSASDRDGQPQHF. CDR3 coding DNA: TGCAGTGCTTCCGACAGGGACGGGCAGCCCCAGCATTTT.

This clonotype showed up many times. The chain uses TRBV6-1 and TRBJ2-7; the D is unclear. The CDR3 is 11 residues long. V lost 6 bases and J lost 3, with 6 bases in between. The germline V gene has CDR1 MNHNS and CDR2 SASEGT. The CDR3 region is CASRKVYEQYF. Here the CDR3 DNA reads TGTGCCAGCAGGAAAGTCTACGAGCAGTACTTC.

This clonotype came up many times. The chain links TRBV4-2 to TRBJ1-4; 7 bases map to TRBD1. V shed 1 base, J shed 5 bases, and the junction held 4 bases outside the gene matches. CDR3 size: 15 residues. Germline CDR1 reads LGHNA; CDR2 reads YNFKEQ. This CDR3 reads CASSQGTGKNEKLFF. In DNA form, the CDR3 reads TGTGCCAGCAGCCAAGGGACAGGCAAGAATGAAAAACTGTTTTTT.

This clonotype was seen many times. This chain connects TRBV2 to TRBJ1-2; no clear D gene. Trimming took off 5 bases at V and 7 bases at J, with 11 bases between the two ends. The CDR3 totals 12 residues. From germline, CDR1 is SNHLY and CDR2 FYNNEI. The CDR3 loop reads CASSPRGTGYTF. As DNA, the CDR3 is TGTGCCAGCAGTCCACGGGGAACTGGCTACACCTTC.

The sample holds many counts of this clonotype. This rearrangement joins TRBV11-2 to TRBJ2-1; 11 nucleotides match TRBD2. The CDR3 runs 17 residues. Looked up from germline, CDR1 is SGHAT and CDR2 is FQNNGV. Trimming took 4 bases from V and 4 from J; bases not matched to a gene: 9. The CDR3 sequence: CASSSPGTSGVYNEQFF. The CDR3, as DNA: TGTGCCAGCAGCTCCCCCGGGACTAGCGGAGTATACAATGAGCAGTTCTTC.

J is TRBJ1-4 and V is TRBV6-1, with 8 bases matching TRBD1. Germline V gene data show CDR1 as MNHNS and CDR2 as SASEGT. There are 13 residues in the CDR3. The junction had 6 bases not matched to a gene; V was cut back by 7 bases and J by 8 bases. The CDR3, as DNA: TGTGCCAGCACGACAGGGGTCGGGGAAAAACTGTTTTTT. This sequence encodes CASTTGVGEKLFF.

This clonotype was seen at least ten times. V and J are TRBV6-1 and TRBJ2-1, with 11 bases matching TRBD2. The germline CDR1 and CDR2 sequences are MNHNS and SASEGT. There are 15 residues in the CDR3. Losses at the gene ends were 5 bases for V and 8 bases for J; bases not matched to a gene: 8. The CDR3 bases are TGTGCCAGCAGTTCGACTAGCGGGACTTCCGATGAGCAGTTCTTC. Translation gives CASSSTSGTSDEQFF.

The table lists this clonotype with many counts. J is TRBJ1-3 and V is TRBV30; possibly TRBD1 for D (6 bases). The germline CDR1 and CDR2 sequences are GTSNPN and SVGIG (reference sequence). V dropped 8 bases and J dropped 3 bases, with 8 bases sitting between them. This CDR3 has 11 amino acids. The CDR3 protein is CAGGGGNTIYF. The CDR3 DNA follows: TGTGCCGGAGGGGGTGGAAACACCATATATTTT.

This clonotype was counted many times. The chain combines TRBV7-2 with TRBJ2-5; weak D call: TRBD2 (5 bases). Trimming pared 4 bases from V and 4 bases from J, leaving 16 bases between. The CDR3 consists of 15 residues. Germline CDR1 is SGHTA and CDR2 is FQGNSA. The CDR3: CASSSIAHRRETQYF. DNA of the CDR3: TGTGCCAGCAGCTCCATAGCGCACCGGAGAGAGACCCAGTACTTC.

This clonotype was seen ten or more times. The gene calls are TRBV30 and TRBJ1-1, with D unclear. The CDR3 covers 12 residues. Germline V gene lookup returns CDR1 GTSNPN and CDR2 SVGIG (reference sequence). V lost 5 bases and J 4 bases, leaving 11 bases between the germline ends. DNA for the CDR3: TGTGCCTGGGCGGGTGACGGCACTGAAGCTTTCTTT. Amino acid sequence: CAWAGDGTEAFF.

The chain carries TRBV19 and TRBJ1-5, with D perhaps matching TRBD1 (5 bases). CDR1 is LNHDA and CDR2 is SQIVND in the germline V gene (reference sequence). The ends were cut back, 3 bases at V and 5 bases at J, with 11 bases in the middle. CDR3 length: 14 residues. CDR3 residues: CASSMGRDYQPQHF. The CDR3 coding sequence is TGTGCCAGTAGTATGGGACGGGACTATCAGCCCCAGCATTTT.

The chain uses TRBV7-3 and TRBJ2-2; 7 bases align to TRBD1. This CDR3 contains 13 residues. The ends lost 4 bases at V and 6 bases at J; junction bases unmatched: 2. Germline CDR1 is SGHTA and CDR2 is FQGTGA. DNA of the CDR3: TGTGCCAGCAGCTCCGGACAGGCCGGGGAGCTGTTTTTT. Translating it yields CASSSGQAGELFF.

The sample holds many counts of this clonotype. The chain uses TRBV28 and TRBJ1-1; the D gene is possibly TRBD1 (6 bases). Trimming left V 5 bases short and J 3 bases short, with 13 bases between. The germline V gene has CDR1 MDHEN and CDR2 SYDVKM. CDR3 length equals 14 residues. This CDR3 reads CASSVPEGDTEAFF. For the CDR3, the DNA is TGTGCCAGCAGTGTACCCGAGGGGGACACTGAAGCTTTCTTT.

A remark on this clonotype: One end of the junction does not line up with germline, which may come from a read error. V usage is TRBV28 and J usage is TRBJ2-5; 7 bases fit TRBD1. The CDR3 totals 14 residues. In germline, CDR1 is MDHEN, CDR2 SYDVKM. CDR3 protein: CASSYLTGLETRYF. In DNA, the CDR3 is TGTGCCAGCAGTTACCTGACAGGGTTGGAGACCCGGTACTTC. The full variable domain, completed using reference TRBV28 and TRBJ2-5, is DVKVTQSSRYLVKRTGEKVFLECVQDMDHENMFWYRQDPGLGLRLIYFSYDVKMKEKGDIPEGYSVSREKKERFSLILESASTNQTSMYLCASSYLTGLETRYFGPGTRLLVL.

The V call is TRBV27, the J call TRBJ2-3; TRBD2 agrees at 13 bases. CDR1 is MNHEY, CDR2 SMNVEV, per germline (reference sequence). CDR3 size: 15 residues. J gave up 2 bases and V 7 bases, and 3 bases lay outside the gene matches. The CDR3 DNA sequence: TGTGCCAGCAAAGGACTAGCGGGAGCCACAGATACGCAGTATTTT. This codes for CASKGLAGATDTQYF.

This rearrangement joins TRBV27 to TRBJ2-7; TRBD1 is a possible D gene (6 bases). CDR3 length: 13 residues. Germline V gene sequence: CDR1 MNHEY, CDR2 SMNVEV (reference sequence). V lost 8 bases and J 3 bases, leaving 14 bases between the germline ends. The CDR3 region has the DNA TGTGCCAGCCGCCTTACGGACAGCTACGAGCAGTACTTC. It yields the protein CASRLTDSYEQYF.

This clonotype was seen many times. One end of the junction is discordant with germline, which a read error may explain. The gene calls are TRBV6-2 or TRBV6-3 and TRBJ1-1, with TRBD1 as a possible D gene (6 bases). The CDR3 sequence is 14 residues long. Germline-derived CDR1 and CDR2 are MNHEY and SVGEGT. The CDR3 is CASRIQGVKTEAFF. The CDR3 DNA is TGTGCCAGCAGGATACAGGGAGTGAAAACTGAAGCTTTCTTT.

This clonotype appeared many times. The chain combines TRBV7-2 with TRBJ2-3; 8 bases agree with TRBD2. Germline loops: CDR1 SGHTA, CDR2 FQGNSA. Trimming at V came to 4 bases and at J to 2 bases, leaving 11 bases not matched to a gene. The CDR3 is 17 residues long. CDR3 nucleotide sequence: TGTGCCAGCAGCTCGGTGAACCCTAGCGGGTACACAGATACGCAGTATTTT. Translated: CASSSVNPSGYTDTQYF.

This clonotype has at least ten counts. The chain recombines TRBV5-1 with TRBJ1-1, with D perhaps TRBD1 (5 bases). V was pared by 4 bases and J by 5 bases, with 15 bases between. The CDR3 is 14 amino acids. Germline CDR1 and CDR2: SGHRS and YFSETQ. The CDR3 sequence: CASSPDIGGTEAFF. In nucleotides, the CDR3 is TGCGCCAGCAGCCCGGACATTGGGGGTACTGAAGCTTTCTTT.

This chain connects TRBV20-1 to TRBJ1-1; D ambiguous. V was pared by 0 bases and J by 5 bases, with 16 bases between. Germline V gene lookup returns CDR1 DFQATT and CDR2 SNEGSKA (reference sequence). The CDR3 extends over 15 amino acids. The CDR3: CSARDIFGGRTEAFF. The CDR3 DNA sequence: TGCAGTGCTAGAGATATATTTGGAGGGAGGACTGAAGCTTTCTTT.

This chain joins TRBV14 and TRBJ2-1; 13 bases match TRBD2. In germline, CDR1 is SGHDN, CDR2 FVKESK. This CDR3 has 14 amino acids. V shed 4 bases, J shed 10 bases, and the junction held 4 bases outside the gene matches. CDR3 DNA: TGTGCCAGCAGCCCGGGACTAGCGGGAATGGAGCAGTTCTTC. This sequence encodes CASSPGLAGMEQFF.

This clonotype was seen repeatedly, ten times or more. V usage is TRBV19 and J usage is TRBJ2-1, with 8 bases matching TRBD1. CDR1 LNHDA and CDR2 SQIVND come from the germline V gene (reference sequence). The CDR3 contains 15 residues. Germline trimming cut 2 bases from V and 6 bases from J; bases unmatched to any gene: 6. The DNA for the CDR3 is TGTGCCAGTAGTATAACCAGGGACAGGTTCAATGAGCAGTTCTTC. It translates to CASSITRDRFNEQFF.

This clonotype was counted many times. The chain recombines TRBV6-5 with TRBJ1-2; D uncertain. The germline V gene encodes CDR1 MNHEY and CDR2 SVGAGI. The CDR3 has 13 amino acids. Trimming cost V 1 base and J 7 bases, with 10 bases left between them. CDR3 DNA: TGTGCCAGCAGTTACTTCGAAGGGCCTGGCTACACCTTC. Encoded protein: CASSYFEGPGYTF.

This clonotype was detected a few times. This sequence joins TRBV29-1 and TRBJ1-4; the D gene is possibly TRBD1 (5 bases). Germline CDR1 and CDR2: SQVTM and ANQGSEA. Trimming took off 4 bases at V and 7 bases at J, with 13 bases between the two ends. The CDR3 has 13 amino acids. CDR3 residues: CSVGRGQGEKLFF. DNA of the CDR3: TGCAGCGTTGGACGTGGGCAGGGTGAAAAACTGTTTTTT.

Ten or more counts support this clonotype. The chain has TRBV7-3 and TRBJ2-1, with TRBD2 as a possible D gene (6 bases). Germline V gene sequence: CDR1 SGHTA, CDR2 FQGTGA. This CDR3 has 16 residues. V gave up 3 bases and J gave up 0 bases, with 12 bases separating them. CDR3 protein: CASSFPLANSYNEQFF. In nucleotides, the CDR3 is TGTGCCAGCAGCTTCCCGCTAGCGAACTCCTACAATGAGCAGTTCTTC.

In this sample, this clonotype turned up a few times. The genes are TRBV4-1 and TRBJ2-3, with D perhaps matching TRBD2 (6 bases). Germline V lookup: CDR1 MGHRA, CDR2 YSYEKL. Trimming left V 1 base short and J 0 bases short, with 14 bases between. The CDR3 totals 17 residues. CDR3 bases: TGCGCCAGCAGCCAAGTCGGTGGGAGGCCTAGCACAGATACGCAGTATTTT. It specifies CASSQVGGRPSTDTQYF.